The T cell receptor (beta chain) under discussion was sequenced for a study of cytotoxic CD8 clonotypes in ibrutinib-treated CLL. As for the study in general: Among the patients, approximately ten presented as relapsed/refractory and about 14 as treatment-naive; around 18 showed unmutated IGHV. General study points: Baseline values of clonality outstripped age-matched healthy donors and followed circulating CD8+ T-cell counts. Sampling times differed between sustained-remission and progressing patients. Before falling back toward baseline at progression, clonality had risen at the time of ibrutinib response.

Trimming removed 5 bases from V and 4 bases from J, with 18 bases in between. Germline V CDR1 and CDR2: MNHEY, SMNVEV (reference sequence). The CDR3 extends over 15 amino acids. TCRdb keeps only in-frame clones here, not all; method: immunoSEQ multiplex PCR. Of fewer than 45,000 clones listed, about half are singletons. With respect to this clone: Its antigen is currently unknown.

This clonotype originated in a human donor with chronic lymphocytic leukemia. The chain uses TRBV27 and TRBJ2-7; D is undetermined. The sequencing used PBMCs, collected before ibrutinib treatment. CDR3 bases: TGTGCCAGCAGTCCCCGTACTGACTGGGGTTACGAGCAGTACTTC. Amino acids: CASSPRTDWGYEQYF.